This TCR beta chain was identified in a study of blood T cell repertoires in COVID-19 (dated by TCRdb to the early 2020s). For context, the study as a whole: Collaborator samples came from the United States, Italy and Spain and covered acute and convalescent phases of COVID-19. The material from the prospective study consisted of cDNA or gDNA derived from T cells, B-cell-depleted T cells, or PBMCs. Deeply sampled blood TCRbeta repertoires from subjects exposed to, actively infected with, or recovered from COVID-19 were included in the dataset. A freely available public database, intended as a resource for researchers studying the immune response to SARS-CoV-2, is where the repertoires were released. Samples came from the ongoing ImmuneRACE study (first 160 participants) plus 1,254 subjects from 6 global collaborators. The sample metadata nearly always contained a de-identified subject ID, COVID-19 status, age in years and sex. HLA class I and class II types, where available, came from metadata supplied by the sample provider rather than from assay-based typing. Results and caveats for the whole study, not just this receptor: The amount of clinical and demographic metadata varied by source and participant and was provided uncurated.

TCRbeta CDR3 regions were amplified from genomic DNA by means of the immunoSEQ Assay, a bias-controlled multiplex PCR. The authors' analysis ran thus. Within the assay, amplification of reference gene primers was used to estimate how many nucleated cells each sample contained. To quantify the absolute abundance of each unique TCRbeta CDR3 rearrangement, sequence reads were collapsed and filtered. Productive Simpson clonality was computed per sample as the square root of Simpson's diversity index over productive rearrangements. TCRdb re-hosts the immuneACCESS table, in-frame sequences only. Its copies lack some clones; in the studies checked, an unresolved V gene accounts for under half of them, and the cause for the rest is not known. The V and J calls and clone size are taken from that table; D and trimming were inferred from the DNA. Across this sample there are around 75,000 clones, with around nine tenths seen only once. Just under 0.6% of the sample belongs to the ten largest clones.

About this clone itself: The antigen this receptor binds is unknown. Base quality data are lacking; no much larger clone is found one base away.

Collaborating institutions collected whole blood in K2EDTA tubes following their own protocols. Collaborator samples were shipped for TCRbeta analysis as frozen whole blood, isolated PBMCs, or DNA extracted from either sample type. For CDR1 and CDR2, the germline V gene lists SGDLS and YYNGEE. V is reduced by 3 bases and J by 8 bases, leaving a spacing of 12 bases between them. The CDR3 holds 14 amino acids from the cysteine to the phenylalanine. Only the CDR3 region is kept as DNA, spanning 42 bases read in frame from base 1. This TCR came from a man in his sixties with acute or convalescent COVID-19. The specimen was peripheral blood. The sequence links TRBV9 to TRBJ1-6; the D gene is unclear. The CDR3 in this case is CASSEDPRDSPLHF. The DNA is TGTGCCAGCAGCGAGGACCCGCGGGATTCACCCCTCCACTTT.